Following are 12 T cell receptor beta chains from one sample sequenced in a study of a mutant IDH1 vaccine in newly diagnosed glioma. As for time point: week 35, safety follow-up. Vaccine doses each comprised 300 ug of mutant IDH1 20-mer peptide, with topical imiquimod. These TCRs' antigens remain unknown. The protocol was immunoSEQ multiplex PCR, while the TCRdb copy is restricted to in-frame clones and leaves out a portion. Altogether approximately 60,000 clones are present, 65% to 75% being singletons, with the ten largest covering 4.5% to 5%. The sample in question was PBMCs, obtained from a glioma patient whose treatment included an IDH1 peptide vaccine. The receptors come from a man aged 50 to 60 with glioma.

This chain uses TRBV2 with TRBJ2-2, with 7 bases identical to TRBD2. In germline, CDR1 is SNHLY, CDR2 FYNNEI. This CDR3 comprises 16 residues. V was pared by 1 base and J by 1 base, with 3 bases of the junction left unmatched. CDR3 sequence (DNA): TGTGCCAGCAGTGAAGTGGGGGGGGAGAACACCGGGGAGCTGTTTTTT. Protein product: CASSEVGGENTGELFF.

In DNA form, the CDR3 reads TGCAGTGCTAGACAGGGGGGCGAGCAGTACTTC. Protein sequence: CSARQGGEQYF. This chain links TRBV20-1 with TRBJ2-7; D may be TRBD1 (7 bases). In germline, CDR1 is DFQATT, CDR2 SNEGSKA (reference sequence). There are 11 residues in the CDR3. V was trimmed by 2 bases and J by 6 bases, leaving 8 bases between them.

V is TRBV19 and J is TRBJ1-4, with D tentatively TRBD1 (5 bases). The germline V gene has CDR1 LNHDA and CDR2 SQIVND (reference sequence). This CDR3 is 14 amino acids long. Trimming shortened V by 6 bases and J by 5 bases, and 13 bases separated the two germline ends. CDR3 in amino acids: CASSRGYLNEKLFF. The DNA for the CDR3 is TGTGCCAGTAGCCGGGGCTACTTGAATGAAAAACTGTTTTTT.

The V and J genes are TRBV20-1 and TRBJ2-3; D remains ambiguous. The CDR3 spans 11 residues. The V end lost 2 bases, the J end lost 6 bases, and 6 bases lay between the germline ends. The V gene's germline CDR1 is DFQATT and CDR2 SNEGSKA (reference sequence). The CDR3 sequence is CSARRSDTQYF. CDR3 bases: TGCAGTGCTAGAAGGTCCGATACGCAGTATTTT.

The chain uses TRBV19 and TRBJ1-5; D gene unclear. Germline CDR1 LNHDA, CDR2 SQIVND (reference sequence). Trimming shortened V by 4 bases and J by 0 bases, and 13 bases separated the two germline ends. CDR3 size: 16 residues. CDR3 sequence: CASSSQSSPSNQPQHF. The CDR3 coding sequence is TGTGCCAGTAGTAGTCAGAGTTCCCCTAGCAATCAGCCCCAGCATTTT.

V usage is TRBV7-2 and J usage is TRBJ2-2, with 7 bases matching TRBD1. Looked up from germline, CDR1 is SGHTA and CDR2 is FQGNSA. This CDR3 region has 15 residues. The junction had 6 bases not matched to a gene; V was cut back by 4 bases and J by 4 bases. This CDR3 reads CASSSGRGITGELFF. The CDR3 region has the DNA TGTGCCAGCAGCTCAGGCAGGGGGATCACCGGGGAGCTGTTTTTT.

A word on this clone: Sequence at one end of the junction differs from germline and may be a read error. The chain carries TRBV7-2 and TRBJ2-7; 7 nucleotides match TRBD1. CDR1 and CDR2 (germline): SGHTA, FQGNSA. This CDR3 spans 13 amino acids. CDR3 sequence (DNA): TGTGCCAGCAGCTTAAACAGGGGCTACGGGCAGTACTTC. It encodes CASSLNRGYGQYF.

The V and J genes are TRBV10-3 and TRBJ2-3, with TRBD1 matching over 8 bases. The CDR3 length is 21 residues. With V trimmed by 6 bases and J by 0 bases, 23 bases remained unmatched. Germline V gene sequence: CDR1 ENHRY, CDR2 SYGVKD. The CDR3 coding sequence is TGTGCCATCAGAGATACCTCCGGGACAGGAGAAGGAGACACCAGCACAGATACGCAGTATTTT. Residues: CAIRDTSGTGEGDTSTDTQYF.

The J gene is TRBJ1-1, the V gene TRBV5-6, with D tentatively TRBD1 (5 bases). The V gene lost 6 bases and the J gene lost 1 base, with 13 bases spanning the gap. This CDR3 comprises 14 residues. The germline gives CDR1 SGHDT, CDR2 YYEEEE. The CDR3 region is CASTPGLQNTEAFF. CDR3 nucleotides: TGTGCCAGCACCCCGGGACTTCAGAACACTGAAGCTTTCTTT.

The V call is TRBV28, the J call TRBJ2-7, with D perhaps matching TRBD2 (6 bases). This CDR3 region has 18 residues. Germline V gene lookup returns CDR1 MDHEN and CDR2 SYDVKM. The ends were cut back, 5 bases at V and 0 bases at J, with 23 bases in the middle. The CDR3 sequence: CASSTHGSWRVSSYEQYF. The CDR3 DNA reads TGTGCCAGCAGTACGCACGGGAGTTGGAGGGTAAGCTCCTACGAGCAGTACTTC.

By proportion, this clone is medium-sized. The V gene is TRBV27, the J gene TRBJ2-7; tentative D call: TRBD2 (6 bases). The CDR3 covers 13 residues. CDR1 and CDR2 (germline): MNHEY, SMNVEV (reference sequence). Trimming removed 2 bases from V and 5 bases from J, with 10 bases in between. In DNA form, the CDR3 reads TGTGCCAGCAGTTTAGGGGGGTCCGACGAGCAGTACTTC. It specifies CASSLGGSDEQYF.

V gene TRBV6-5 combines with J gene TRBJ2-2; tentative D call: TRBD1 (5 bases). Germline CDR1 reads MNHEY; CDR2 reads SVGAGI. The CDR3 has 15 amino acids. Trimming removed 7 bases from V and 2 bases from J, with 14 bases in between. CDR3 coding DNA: TGTGCCAGCACCTACGGTGGGGCCAACACCGGGGAGCTGTTTTTT. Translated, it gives CASTYGGANTGELFF.